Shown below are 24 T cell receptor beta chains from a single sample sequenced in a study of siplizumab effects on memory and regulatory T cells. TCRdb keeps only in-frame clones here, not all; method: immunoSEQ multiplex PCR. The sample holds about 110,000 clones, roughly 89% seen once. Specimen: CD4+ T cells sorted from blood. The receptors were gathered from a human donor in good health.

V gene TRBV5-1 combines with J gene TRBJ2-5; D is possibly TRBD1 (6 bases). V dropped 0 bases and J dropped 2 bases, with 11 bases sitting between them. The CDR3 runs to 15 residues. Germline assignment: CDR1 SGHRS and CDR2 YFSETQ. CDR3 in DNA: TGCGCCAGCAGCTTGGCGGGTAGGGGGCAAGAGACCCAGTACTTC. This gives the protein CASSLAGRGQETQYF.

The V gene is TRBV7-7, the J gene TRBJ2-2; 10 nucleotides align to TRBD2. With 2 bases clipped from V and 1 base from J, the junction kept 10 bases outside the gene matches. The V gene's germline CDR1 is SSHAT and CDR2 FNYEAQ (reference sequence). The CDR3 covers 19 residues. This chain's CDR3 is CASSLPVSGGPLNTGELFF. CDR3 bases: TGTGCCAGCAGCTTACCGGTTAGCGGGGGGCCTCTGAACACCGGGGAGCTGTTTTTT. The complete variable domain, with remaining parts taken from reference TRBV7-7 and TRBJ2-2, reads GAGVSQSPRYKVTKRGQDVTLRCDPISSHATLYWYQQALGQGPEFLTYFNYEAQPDKSGLPSDRFSAERPEGSISTLTIQRTEQRDSAMYRCASSLPVSGGPLNTGELFFGEGSRLTVL.

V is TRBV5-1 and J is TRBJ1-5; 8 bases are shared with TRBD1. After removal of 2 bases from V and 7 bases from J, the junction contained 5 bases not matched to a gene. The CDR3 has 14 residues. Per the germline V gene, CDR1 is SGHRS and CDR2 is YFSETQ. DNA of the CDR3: TGCGCCAGCAGCTTAGGACAGGGCGGCCAGCCCCAGCATTTT. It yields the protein CASSLGQGGQPQHF.

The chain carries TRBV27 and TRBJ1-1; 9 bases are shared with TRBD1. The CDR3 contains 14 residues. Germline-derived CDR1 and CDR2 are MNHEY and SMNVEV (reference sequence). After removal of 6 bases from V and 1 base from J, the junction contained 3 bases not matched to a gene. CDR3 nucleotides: TGTGCCAGCAGCAGGGACAGGGCGAACACTGAAGCTTTCTTT. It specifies CASSRDRANTEAFF.

This CDR3 reads CASSLDGDRRTGELFF. CDR3 in DNA: TGCGCCAGCAGCTTGGACGGGGACAGACGCACCGGGGAGCTGTTTTTT. V usage is TRBV5-1 and J usage is TRBJ2-2; 7 bases agree with TRBD1. This CDR3 comprises 16 residues. V trimming: 0 bases; J trimming: 4 bases; junction bases outside the gene matches: 6. Germline CDR1 and CDR2: SGHRS and YFSETQ. Based on the CDR3 plus reference TRBV5-1 and TRBJ2-2, the full variable domain is KAGVTQTPRYLIKTRGQQVTLSCSPISGHRSVSWYQQTPGQGLQFLFEYFSETQRNKGNFPGRFSGRQFSNSRSEMNVSTLELGDSALYLCASSLDGDRRTGELFFGEGSRLTVL.

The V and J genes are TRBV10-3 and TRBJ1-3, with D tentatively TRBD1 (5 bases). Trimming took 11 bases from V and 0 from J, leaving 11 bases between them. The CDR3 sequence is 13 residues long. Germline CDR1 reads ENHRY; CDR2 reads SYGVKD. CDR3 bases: TGTGCCTACTACGGGGGCTCTGGAAACACCATATATTTT. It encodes CAYYGGSGNTIYF.

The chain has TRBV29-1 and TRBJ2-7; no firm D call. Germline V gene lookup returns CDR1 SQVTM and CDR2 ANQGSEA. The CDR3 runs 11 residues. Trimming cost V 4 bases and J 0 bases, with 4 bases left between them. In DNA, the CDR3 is TGCAGCGTTGTTACCTCCTACGAGCAGTACTTC. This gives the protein CSVVTSYEQYF.

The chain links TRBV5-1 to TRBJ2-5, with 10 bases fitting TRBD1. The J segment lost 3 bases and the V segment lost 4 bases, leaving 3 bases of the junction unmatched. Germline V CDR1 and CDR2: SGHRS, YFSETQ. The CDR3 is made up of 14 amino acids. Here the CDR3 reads CASSQGQGEETQYF. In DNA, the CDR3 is TGCGCCAGCAGCCAAGGACAGGGGGAAGAGACCCAGTACTTC.

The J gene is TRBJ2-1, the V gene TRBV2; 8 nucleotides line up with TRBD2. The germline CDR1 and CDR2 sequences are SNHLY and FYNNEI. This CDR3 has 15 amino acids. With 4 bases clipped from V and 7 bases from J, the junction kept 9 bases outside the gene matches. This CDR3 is CASSVSGRGSNEQFF. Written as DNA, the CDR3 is TGTGCCAGCAGTGTCAGCGGGAGAGGTTCGAATGAGCAGTTCTTC.

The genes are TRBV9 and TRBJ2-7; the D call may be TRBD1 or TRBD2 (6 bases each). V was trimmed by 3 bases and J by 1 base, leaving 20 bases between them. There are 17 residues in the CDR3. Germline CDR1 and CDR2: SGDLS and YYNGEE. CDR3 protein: CASSAGVRTATSYEQYF. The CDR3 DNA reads TGTGCCAGCAGCGCGGGGGTGAGGACAGCTACATCCTACGAGCAGTACTTC.

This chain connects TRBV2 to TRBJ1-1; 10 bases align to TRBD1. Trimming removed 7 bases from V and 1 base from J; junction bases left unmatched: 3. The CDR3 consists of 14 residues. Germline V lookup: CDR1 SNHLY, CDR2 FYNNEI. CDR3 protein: CASNRDRGNTEAFF. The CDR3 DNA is TGTGCCAGCAACCGGGACAGGGGGAACACTGAAGCTTTCTTT.

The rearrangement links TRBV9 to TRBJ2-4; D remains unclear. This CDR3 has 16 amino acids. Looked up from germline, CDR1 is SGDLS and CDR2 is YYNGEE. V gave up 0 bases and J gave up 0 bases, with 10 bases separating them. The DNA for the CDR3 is TGTGCCAGCAGCGTAGAGGCAGCGCTAGCCAAAAACATTCAGTACTTC. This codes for CASSVEAALAKNIQYF.

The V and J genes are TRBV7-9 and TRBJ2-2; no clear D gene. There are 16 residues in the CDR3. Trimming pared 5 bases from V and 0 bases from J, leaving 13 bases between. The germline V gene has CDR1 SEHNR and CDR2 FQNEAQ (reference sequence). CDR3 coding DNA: TGTGCCAGCAGCCTATTCCGAGGTACGAACACCGGGGAGCTGTTTTTT. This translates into CASSLFRGTNTGELFF. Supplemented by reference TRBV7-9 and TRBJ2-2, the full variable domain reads DTGVSQNPRHKITKRGQNVTFRCDPISEHNRLYWYRQTLGQGPEFLTYFQNEAQLEKSRLLSDRFSAERPKGSFSTLEIQRTEQGDSAMYLCASSLFRGTNTGELFFGEGSRLTVL.

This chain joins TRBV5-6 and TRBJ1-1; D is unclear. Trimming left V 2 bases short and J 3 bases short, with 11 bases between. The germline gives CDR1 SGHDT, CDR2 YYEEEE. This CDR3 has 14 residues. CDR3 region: CASSFRGSDTEAFF. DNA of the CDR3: TGTGCCAGCAGCTTCCGGGGATCCGACACTGAAGCTTTCTTT. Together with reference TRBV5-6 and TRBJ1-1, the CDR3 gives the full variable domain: DAGVTQSPTHLIKTRGQQVTLRCSPKSGHDTVSWYQQALGQGPQFIFQYYEEEERQRGNFPDRFSGHQFPNYSSELNVNALLLGDSALYLCASSFRGSDTEAFFGQGTRLTVV.

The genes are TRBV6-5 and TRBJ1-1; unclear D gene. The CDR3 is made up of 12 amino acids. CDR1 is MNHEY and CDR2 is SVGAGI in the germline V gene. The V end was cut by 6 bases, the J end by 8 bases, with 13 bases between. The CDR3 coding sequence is TGTGCCAGCAGGCGGGGAGATAACGAAGCTTTCTTT. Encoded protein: CASRRGDNEAFF.

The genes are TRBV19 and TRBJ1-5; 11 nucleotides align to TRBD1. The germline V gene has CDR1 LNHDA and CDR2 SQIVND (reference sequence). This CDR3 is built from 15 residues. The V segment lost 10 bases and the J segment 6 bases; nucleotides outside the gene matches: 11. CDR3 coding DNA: TGTGCCACGCGTAAGCCTGGGACAGGGGGTCAGCCCCAGCATTTT. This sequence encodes CATRKPGTGGQPQHF.

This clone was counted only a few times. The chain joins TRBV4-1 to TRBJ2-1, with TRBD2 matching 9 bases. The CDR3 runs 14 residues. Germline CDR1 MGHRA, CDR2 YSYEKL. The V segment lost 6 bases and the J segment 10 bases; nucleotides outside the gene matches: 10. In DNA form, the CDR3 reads TGCGCCAGCAGGGCGGCTAGCGGGGCCAGGGAGCAGTTCTTC. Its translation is CASRAASGAREQFF.

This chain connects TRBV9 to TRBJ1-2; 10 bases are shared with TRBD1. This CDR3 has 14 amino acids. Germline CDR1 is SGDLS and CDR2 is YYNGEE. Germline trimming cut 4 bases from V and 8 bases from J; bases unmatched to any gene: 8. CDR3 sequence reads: CASSSRQGAGGYTF. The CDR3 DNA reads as TGTGCCAGCAGCTCCCGACAGGGGGCGGGGGGCTACACCTTC.

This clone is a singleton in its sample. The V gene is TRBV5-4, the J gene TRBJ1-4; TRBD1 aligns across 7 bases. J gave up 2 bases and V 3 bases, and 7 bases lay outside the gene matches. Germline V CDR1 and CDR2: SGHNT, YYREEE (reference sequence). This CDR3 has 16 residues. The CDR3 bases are TGTGCCAGCAGCTCCCGACAGGGTGGGACTAATGAAAAACTGTTTTTT. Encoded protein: CASSSRQGGTNEKLFF.

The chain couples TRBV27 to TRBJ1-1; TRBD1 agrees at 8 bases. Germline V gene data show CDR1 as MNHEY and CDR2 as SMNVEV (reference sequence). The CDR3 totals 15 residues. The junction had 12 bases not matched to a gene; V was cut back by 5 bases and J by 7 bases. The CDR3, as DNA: TGTGCCAGCAGTGGAACCGGGACAGGAGAGGTTGAAGCTTTCTTT. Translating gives CASSGTGTGEVEAFF.

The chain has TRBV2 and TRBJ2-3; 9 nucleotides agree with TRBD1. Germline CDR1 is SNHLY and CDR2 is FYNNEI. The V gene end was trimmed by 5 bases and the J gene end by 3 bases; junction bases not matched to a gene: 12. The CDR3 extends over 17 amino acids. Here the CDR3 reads CASSTLPGQGLTDTQYF. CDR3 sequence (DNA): TGTGCCAGCAGTACACTACCGGGACAGGGATTAACAGATACGCAGTATTTT.

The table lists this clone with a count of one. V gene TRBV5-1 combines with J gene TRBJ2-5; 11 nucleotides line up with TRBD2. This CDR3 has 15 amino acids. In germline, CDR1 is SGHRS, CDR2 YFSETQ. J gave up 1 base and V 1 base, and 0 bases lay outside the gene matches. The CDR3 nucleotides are TGCGCCAGCAGCTTGACTAGCGGGGGCCAAGAGACCCAGTACTTC. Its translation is CASSLTSGGQETQYF.

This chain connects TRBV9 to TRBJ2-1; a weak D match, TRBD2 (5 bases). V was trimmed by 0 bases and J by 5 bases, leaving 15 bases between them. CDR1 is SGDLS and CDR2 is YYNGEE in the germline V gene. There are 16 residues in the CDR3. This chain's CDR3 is CASSVDYWEKNNEQFF. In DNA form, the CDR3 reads TGTGCCAGCAGCGTAGACTATTGGGAGAAGAACAATGAGCAGTTCTTC.

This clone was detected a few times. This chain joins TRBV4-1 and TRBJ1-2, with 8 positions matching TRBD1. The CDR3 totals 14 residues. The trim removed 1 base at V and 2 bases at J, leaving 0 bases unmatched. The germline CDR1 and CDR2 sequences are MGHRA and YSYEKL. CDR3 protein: CASSQGTGNYGYTF. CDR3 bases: TGCGCCAGCAGCCAAGGGACAGGGAACTATGGCTACACCTTC.